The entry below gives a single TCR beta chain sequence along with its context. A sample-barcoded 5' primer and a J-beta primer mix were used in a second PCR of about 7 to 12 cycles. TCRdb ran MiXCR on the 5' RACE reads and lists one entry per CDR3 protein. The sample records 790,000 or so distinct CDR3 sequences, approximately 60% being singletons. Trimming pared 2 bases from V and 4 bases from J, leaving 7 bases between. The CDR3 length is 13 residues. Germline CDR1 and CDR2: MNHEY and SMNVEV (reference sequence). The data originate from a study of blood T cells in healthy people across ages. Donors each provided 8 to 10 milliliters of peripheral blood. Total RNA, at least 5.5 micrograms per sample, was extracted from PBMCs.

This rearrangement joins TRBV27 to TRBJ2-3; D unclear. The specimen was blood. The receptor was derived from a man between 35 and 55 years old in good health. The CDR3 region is CASSLIVPDTQYF. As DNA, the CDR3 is TGTGCCAGCAGTTTAATCGTACCAGATACGCAGTATTTT.